This is a list of T cell receptor beta chains from one sample in a study of beta chain features in type 1 diabetes. Libraries were prepared by immunoSEQ multiplex PCR; TCRdb keeps only in-frame clonotypes and omits some of them. The sample carries under 300,000 clones, 25% to 30% recorded once. The source material was central memory CD4+ T cells from blood. These TCRs come from a man aged 25 to 40 in good health. Each CDR3 is given with its conserved first and last residue. Each record gives: clone size, J gene, D gene, V gene, CDR3 DNA, CDR3 protein. A D gene is named only where the DNA matches it firmly. Only part of the rows carry a size: once, few, many, or a class if the clone is expanded.

clone size: .; J gene: TRBJ2-1; D gene: TRBD2; V gene: TRBV18; CDR3 DNA: TGTGCCAGCTCACCGTCGACGGGAGGCCATACCTACAATGAGCAGTTCTTC; CDR3 protein: CASSPSTGGHTYNEQFF
clone size: .; J gene: TRBJ2-5; D gene: .; V gene: TRBV29-1; CDR3 DNA: TGCAGCGTTGAGTCTCGAAACCCCACACAGACCCAGTACTTC; CDR3 protein: CSVESRNPTQTQYF
clone size: few; J gene: TRBJ2-3; D gene: .; V gene: TRBV14; CDR3 DNA: TGTGCCAGCAGCCTGGGGGGCGGGAGAGCGGATACGCAGTATTTT; CDR3 protein: CASSLGGGRADTQYF
clone size: .; J gene: TRBJ1-1; D gene: .; V gene: TRBV2; CDR3 DNA: TGTGCCAGCAGTACAAGAGAAGGAACTGAAGCTTTCTTT; CDR3 protein: CASSTREGTEAFF
clone size: once; J gene: TRBJ1-5; D gene: .; V gene: TRBV2; CDR3 DNA: TGTGCCAGCAACTTGGGGGGGCTGGCAAATCAGCCCCAGCATTTT; CDR3 protein: CASNLGGLANQPQHF
clone size: .; J gene: TRBJ1-2; D gene: .; V gene: TRBV20-1; CDR3 DNA: TGCAGTTCGACTACTAACTATGGCTACACCTTC; CDR3 protein: CSSTTNYGYTF
clone size: .; J gene: TRBJ1-2; D gene: TRBD1; V gene: TRBV7-2; CDR3 DNA: TGTGCCAGCAGCCCAAGGACAGGGTCAAACTATGGCTACACCTTC; CDR3 protein: CASSPRTGSNYGYTF
clone size: few; J gene: TRBJ2-7; D gene: .; V gene: TRBV7-2; CDR3 DNA: TGTGCCAGCAGCACCACCGGGACTGGGAGCTCCTACGAGCAGTACTTC; CDR3 protein: CASSTTGTGSSYEQYF
clone size: .; J gene: TRBJ2-3; D gene: .; V gene: TRBV5-1; CDR3 DNA: TGCGCCAGCAGCTTCCTAGGTCATAGCACAGATACGCAGTATTTT; CDR3 protein: CASSFLGHSTDTQYF
clone size: many; J gene: TRBJ2-7; D gene: .; V gene: TRBV21-1; CDR3 DNA: TGTGCCAGCAGCACTAGCGGGAAGTACGAGCAGTACTTC; CDR3 protein: CASSTSGKYEQYF
clone size: .; J gene: TRBJ2-5; D gene: .; V gene: TRBV10-1; CDR3 DNA: TGCGCCAGCAGTGAGTCGACAGCTCAAGAGACCCAGTACTTC; CDR3 protein: CASSESTAQETQYF
clone size: many; J gene: TRBJ2-3; D gene: TRBD1; V gene: TRBV14; CDR3 DNA: TGTGCCAGCAGCACCCGACAGGGGGGCACAGATACGCAGTATTTT; CDR3 protein: CASSTRQGGTDTQYF